The sequence of this T cell receptor beta chain was determined in a study of blood T cell repertoires in COVID-19. Study details: Sites across the United States, Italy and Spain contributed samples from acute and convalescent COVID-19.

TCRdb keeps only in-frame clones here, not all; method: immunoSEQ multiplex PCR. The sample gives roughly 200,000 clones, 75% to 90% of which show up once; 6.9% is in the top ten. Germline V gene data show CDR1 as SGHVS and CDR2 as FQNEAQ. This CDR3 spans 11 amino acids. Trimming pared 5 bases from V and 6 bases from J, leaving 5 bases between. The material sequenced was peripheral blood. The V and J genes are TRBV7-8 and TRBJ1-3; D is unresolved. This clonotype was sampled from a man aged 55 to 70 with acute or convalescent COVID-19. The CDR3 sequence: CASSQQNTIYF. The CDR3 nucleotides read TGTGCCAGCAGCCAACAAAACACCATATATTTT.